These 27 T cell receptor beta chains share one sample of origin, sequenced in a study of CD8 T cells in Susac syndrome. When the RNA was reverse transcribed, random hexamers were used with an input of 0.5 to 1 ug. Each CDR3 protein gets one entry after TCRdb re-called the immunoSEQ multiplex PCR reads with MiXCR. This table has some 50,000 distinct CDR3 sequences, 95% appearing once. Sequencing was performed on CD8+ T cells from PBMCs. The source is a human donor with Susac syndrome.

The CDR3 DNA reads as TGTGCCAGCAGTACAGGGAATCGGGAAAAACTGTTTTTT. It yields the protein CASSTGNREKLFF. The chain couples TRBV6-5 to TRBJ1-4; D is possibly TRBD1 (6 bases). Germline lookup yields CDR1 MNHEY and CDR2 SVGAGI. The CDR3 sequence is 13 residues long. V was pared by 5 bases and J by 8 bases, with 12 bases between.

Only a few counts were recorded for this clonotype. The V gene is TRBV14, the J gene TRBJ1-1; a possible D gene is TRBD1 (6 bases). The V gene's germline CDR1 is SGHDN and CDR2 FVKESK. This CDR3 is 13 amino acids long. V was pared by 4 bases and J by 2 bases, with 8 bases between. The CDR3 reads CASSLQGNTEAFF. CDR3 bases: TGTGCCAGCAGCCTACAGGGAAACACTGAAGCTTTCTTT.

CDR3 sequence: CASSIDRVSYNEQFF. The DNA for the CDR3 is TGTGCCAGTAGTATCGACAGGGTCTCCTACAATGAGCAGTTCTTC. The V call is TRBV19, the J call TRBJ2-1; 7 nucleotides line up with TRBD1. The CDR3 extends over 15 amino acids. Germline loops: CDR1 LNHDA, CDR2 SQIVND (reference sequence). V lost 3 bases to trimming and J lost 0 bases; unmatched junction nucleotides: 2.

The V call is TRBV7-9, the J call TRBJ2-1, with 9 bases that match TRBD1. Germline-derived CDR1 and CDR2 are SEHNR and FQNEAQ (reference sequence). The CDR3 consists of 13 residues. V gave up 6 bases and J gave up 6 bases; unmatched junction bases: 3. CDR3 DNA: TGTGCCAGCAGGTCGACAGGGGGCAATGAGCAGTTCTTC. It specifies CASRSTGGNEQFF.

The chain uses TRBV30 and TRBJ2-3; D unclear. V was cut by 5 bases and J by 0 bases, with 9 bases left in between. CDR3 length equals 13 residues. The germline CDR1 and CDR2 sequences are GTSNPN and SVGIG (reference sequence). The CDR3 nucleotides are TGTGCCTGGGGGCCCCAGAGCACAGATACGCAGTATTTT. The encoded protein is CAWGPQSTDTQYF.

The chain uses TRBV3-1 and TRBJ2-7, with D uncertain. Trimming left V 4 bases short and J 0 bases short, with 10 bases between. Germline CDR1 reads LGHDT; CDR2 reads YNNKEL (reference sequence). CDR3 length equals 14 residues. For the CDR3, the DNA is TGTGCCAGCAGCCCTGACCCCAGCTCCTACGAGCAGTACTTC. Its protein is CASSPDPSSYEQYF.

This chain joins TRBV12-3 or TRBV12-4 and TRBJ2-7; no firm D call. The CDR3 loop spans 12 amino acids. V gave up 4 bases and J gave up 3 bases, with 7 bases separating them. This chain's CDR3 is CASSSLNYEQYF. For the CDR3, the DNA is TGTGCCAGCAGTTCCTTAAACTACGAGCAGTACTTC.

The CDR3 here is CASSQVAAPPHEQYF. The DNA for the CDR3 is TGCGCCAGCAGCCAAGTCGCGGCGCCGCCCCACGAGCAGTACTTC. This chain joins TRBV4-3 and TRBJ2-7; D not resolved. Germline assignment: CDR1 LGHNA and CDR2 YSLEER. The CDR3 contains 15 residues. Between the trimmed V and J ends, which lost 1 base and 5 bases, there was a span of 15 bases.

V usage is TRBV7-9 and J usage is TRBJ2-7, with 9 bases that match TRBD1. Per germline, CDR1 SEHNR and CDR2 FQNEAQ (reference sequence). Losses at the gene ends were 5 bases for V and 2 bases for J; bases not matched to a gene: 7. The CDR3 loop spans 15 amino acids. The CDR3 spells CASSPGTGTPYEQYF. The CDR3 DNA follows: TGTGCCAGCAGCCCCGGGACAGGGACTCCCTACGAGCAGTACTTC.

The genes are TRBV21-1 and TRBJ2-5. TRBV21-1 is labeled a pseudogene. This CDR3 has 13 residues. CDR3 amino acids: CASSKRQGLTQYF. The CDR3 DNA reads TGTGCCAGCAGCAAACGACAAGGTTTGACCCAGTACTTC.

This clonotype appeared once. V and J are TRBV2 and TRBJ2-7, with a weak D call TRBD2 (5 bases). The V and J ends lost 2 bases and 5 bases respectively, with 13 bases between them. CDR3 length: 14 amino acids. Germline loops: CDR1 SNHLY, CDR2 FYNNEI. CDR3 coding DNA: TGTGCCAGCAGTGAACCCACTAGTAGGCACGAGCAGTACTTC. Translated, it gives CASSEPTSRHEQYF. Combining the CDR3 with reference TRBV2 and TRBJ2-7 gives the whole variable domain EPEVTQTPSHQVTQMGQEVILRCVPISNHLYFYWYRQILGQKVEFLVSFYNNEISEKSEIFDDQFSVERPDGSNFTLKIRSTKLEDSAMYFCASSEPTSRHEQYFGPGTRLTVT.

V is TRBV9 and J is TRBJ2-3, with a possible D match to TRBD1 (5 bases). The CDR3 loop spans 16 amino acids. Germline CDR1 SGDLS, CDR2 YYNGEE. Trimming removed 3 bases at V and 0 bases at J, with 14 bases between. The CDR3 spells CASSARPPGSTDTQYF. The CDR3, as DNA: TGTGCCAGCAGCGCCCGCCCCCCAGGGAGCACAGATACGCAGTATTTT.

This clonotype was seen a single time. The chain has TRBV29-1 and TRBJ2-2; D not certain. CDR1 and CDR2 (germline): SQVTM, ANQGSEA. This CDR3 has 12 amino acids. Trimming left V 6 bases short and J 8 bases short, with 13 bases between. CDR3 residues: CSVEWVSGELFF. As DNA, the CDR3 is TGCAGCGTCGAGTGGGTCTCAGGGGAGCTGTTTTTT.

The rearrangement uses TRBV13 and TRBJ2-5; D is ambiguous. Germline V lookup: CDR1 PRHDT, CDR2 FYEKMQ (reference sequence). The length of the CDR3 is 15 residues. The ends were cut back, 3 bases at V and 3 bases at J, with 14 bases in the middle. The CDR3 nucleotides are TGTGCCAGCAGCTTGACTCGGTTGGTAGAAGAGACCCAGTACTTC. As protein: CASSLTRLVEETQYF.

The chain couples TRBV5-1 to TRBJ2-1; D ambiguous. V was shortened by 3 bases and J by 7 bases, with 17 bases between the two germline ends. The CDR3 has 15 amino acids. Germline V lookup: CDR1 SGHRS, CDR2 YFSETQ. The CDR3 protein is CASSYLYGAENEQFF. The DNA of the CDR3 is TGCGCCAGCAGCTACCTTTATGGCGCGGAGAATGAGCAGTTCTTC.

The rearrangement joins TRBV3-1 to TRBJ2-5; D is ambiguous. Germline CDR1 LGHDT, CDR2 YNNKEL (reference sequence). This CDR3 spans 15 amino acids. The germline V and J ends were trimmed by 3 bases and 1 base, with 12 bases remaining between them. DNA of the CDR3: TGTGCCAGCAGCCATCCCTTAGCAGCCCAAGAGACCCAGTACTTC. Its translation is CASSHPLAAQETQYF.

This rearrangement joins TRBV10-3 to TRBJ2-1, with D unclear. The CDR3 has 12 residues. Germline CDR1 reads ENHRY; CDR2 reads SYGVKD. V was clipped by 3 bases and J by 6 bases, with 6 bases between them. CDR3 sequence reads: CAISEIRNEQFF. The CDR3 bases are TGTGCCATCAGTGAAATTCGCAATGAGCAGTTCTTC.

V usage is TRBV20-1 and J usage is TRBJ1-1; D is unresolved. Trimming left V 3 bases short and J 4 bases short, with 3 bases between. The CDR3 has 10 amino acids. Germline V gene sequence: CDR1 DFQATT, CDR2 SNEGSKA (reference sequence). CDR3: CSARGTEAFF. In DNA, the CDR3 is TGCAGTGCTAGGGGCACTGAAGCTTTCTTT.

The chain joins TRBV12-3 or TRBV12-4 to TRBJ2-5; either TRBD1 or TRBD2 may supply D (5 bases each). The V end was cut by 5 bases, the J end by 6 bases, with 22 bases between. CDR3 length: 16 residues. The CDR3 region is CASSPPGTVLVQTQYF. The CDR3 nucleotides are TGTGCCAGCAGTCCCCCCGGGACCGTACTCGTACAGACCCAGTACTTC.

The chain recombines TRBV12-3 or TRBV12-4 with TRBJ1-2; 7 nucleotides align to TRBD1. The CDR3 runs 11 residues. J lost 5 bases, V lost 8 bases, and 2 bases had no gene match. This CDR3 reads CASWDRYGYTF. The CDR3 nucleotides are TGTGCCAGCTGGGACAGATATGGCTACACCTTC.

This clonotype was counted once. The J gene is TRBJ2-3, the V gene TRBV5-4, with no clear D. The V end lost 1 base, the J end lost 0 bases, and 3 bases lay between the germline ends. Germline assignment: CDR1 SGHNT and CDR2 YYREEE (reference sequence). There are 13 residues in the CDR3. The CDR3 region is CASSLTSTDTQYF. The DNA for the CDR3 is TGTGCCAGCAGCTTGACTAGCACAGATACGCAGTATTTT. Full variable domain (remainder filled in from reference TRBV5-4 and TRBJ2-3): ETGVTQSPTHLIKTRGQQVTLRCSSQSGHNTVSWYQQALGQGPQFIFQYYREEENGRGNFPPRFSGLQFPNYSSELNVNALELDDSALYLCASSLTSTDTQYFGPGTRLTVL.

The V gene is TRBV12-3 or TRBV12-4, the J gene TRBJ2-1; 7 nucleotides match TRBD2. With 2 bases clipped from V and 6 bases from J, the junction kept 7 bases outside the gene matches. The CDR3 has 15 residues. CDR3 sequence reads: CASSLWVGGGNEQFF. The CDR3 coding sequence is TGTGCCAGCAGTTTATGGGTGGGGGGGGGCAATGAGCAGTTCTTC.

This chain joins TRBV6-4 and TRBJ2-2; D unresolved. Trimming left V 4 bases short and J 1 base short, with 7 bases between. The length of the CDR3 is 14 residues. Germline-derived CDR1 and CDR2 are MRHNA and SNTAGT. The chain's CDR3 is CASSGGENTGELFF. The CDR3 DNA is TGTGCCAGCAGTGGTGGAGAGAACACCGGGGAGCTGTTTTTT.

The CDR3: CASSPTGAVSLHF. The CDR3 DNA sequence: TGTGCCAGCAGTCCAACGGGGGCCGTATCCCTCCACTTT. The genes are TRBV12-3 or TRBV12-4 and TRBJ1-6; maybe TRBD1 (6 bases). V lost 5 bases and J lost 14, with 16 bases in between. The CDR3 is made up of 13 amino acids.

In its sample, this clonotype was seen once. CDR3 in DNA: TGCGCCAGCAGCCAAGACGGGGGGAGCAATCAGCCCCAGCATTTT. Protein product: CASSQDGGSNQPQHF. J is TRBJ1-5 and V is TRBV4-3; D may be TRBD1 (5 bases). The CDR3 is made up of 15 amino acids. CDR1 is LGHNA, CDR2 YSLEER, per germline. Between the trimmed V and J ends, which lost 0 bases and 1 base, there was a span of 7 bases.

The CDR3 loop is CSVQGPSSYEQYF. CDR3 sequence (DNA): TGCAGCGTACAGGGACCAAGCTCCTACGAGCAGTACTTC. V is TRBV29-1 and J is TRBJ2-7; D possibly corresponds to TRBD1 (6 bases). Germline V gives CDR1 SQVTM, CDR2 ANQGSEA. V was shortened by 6 bases and J by 0 bases, with 12 bases between the two germline ends. The CDR3 totals 13 residues.

V and J are TRBV27 and TRBJ2-1; D is unclear. Trimming took off 2 bases at V and 7 bases at J, with 12 bases between the two ends. The CDR3 has 14 residues. Germline V gene sequence: CDR1 MNHEY, CDR2 SMNVEV (reference sequence). CDR3 loop: CASSLGGHTNEQFF. CDR3 bases: TGTGCCAGCAGTTTAGGCGGCCATACGAATGAGCAGTTCTTC.